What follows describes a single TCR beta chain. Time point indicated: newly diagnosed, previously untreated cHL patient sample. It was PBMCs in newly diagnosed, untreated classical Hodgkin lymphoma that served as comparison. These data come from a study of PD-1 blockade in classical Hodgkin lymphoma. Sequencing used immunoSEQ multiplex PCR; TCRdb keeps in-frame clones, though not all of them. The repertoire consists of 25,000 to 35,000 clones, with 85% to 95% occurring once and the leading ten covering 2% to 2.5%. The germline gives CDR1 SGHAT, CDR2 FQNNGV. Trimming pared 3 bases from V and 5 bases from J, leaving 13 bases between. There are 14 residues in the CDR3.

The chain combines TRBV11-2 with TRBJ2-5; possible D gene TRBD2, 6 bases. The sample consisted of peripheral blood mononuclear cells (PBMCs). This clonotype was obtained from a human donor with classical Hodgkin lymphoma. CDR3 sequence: CASSFRESGETQYF. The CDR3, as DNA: TGTGCCAGCAGCTTCCGGGAGTCTGGGGAGACCCAGTACTTC.